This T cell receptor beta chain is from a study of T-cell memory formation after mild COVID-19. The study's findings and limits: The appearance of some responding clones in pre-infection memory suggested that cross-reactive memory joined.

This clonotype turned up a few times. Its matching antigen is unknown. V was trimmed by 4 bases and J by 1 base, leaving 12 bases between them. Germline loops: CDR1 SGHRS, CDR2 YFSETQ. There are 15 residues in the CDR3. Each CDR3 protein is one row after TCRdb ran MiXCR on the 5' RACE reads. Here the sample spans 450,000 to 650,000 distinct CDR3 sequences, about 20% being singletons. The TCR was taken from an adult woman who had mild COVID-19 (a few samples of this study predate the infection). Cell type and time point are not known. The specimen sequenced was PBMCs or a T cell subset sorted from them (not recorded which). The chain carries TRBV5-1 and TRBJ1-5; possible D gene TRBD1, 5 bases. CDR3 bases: TGCGCCAGCAGCCCCAACGGGGGGAGCAATCAGCCCCAGCATTTT. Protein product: CASSPNGGSNQPQHF.